This is a list of T cell receptor beta chains from one sample in a study of T cell responses to AZD1222 COVID-19 vaccine. The method was immunoSEQ multiplex PCR; TCRdb's version includes in-frame clones alone and lacks a portion of them. The table has about 120,000 clones, around nine tenths seen once. This specimen consisted of peripheral blood, obtained on day 0 of AZD1222 vaccination. The receptors stem from an adult in good health. Each CDR3 is given with its conserved first and last residue. D genes are given only for firm matches. Part of the rows lack a size; the others show once, few, many or a class for expanded clones.

v_call	j_call	clone_size	d_call	cdr3_nt	cdr3_aa
TRBV27	TRBJ2-7	.	.	TGTGCCAGCAGTTTAGGTCTGGATTACGACGAGCAGTACTTC	CASSLGLDYDEQYF
TRBV6-5	TRBJ2-7	few	.	TGTGCCAGCAGGAATTCGGGCGGGGTCCCCGAGCAGTACTTC	CASRNSGGVPEQYF
TRBV28	TRBJ1-2	once	.	TGTGCCAGCAGTTTACGGGGGGGAGCTAACTATGGCTACACCTTC	CASSLRGGANYGYTF
TRBV27	TRBJ2-7	.	.	TGTGCCAGCAGTTCCACCCCTGGGGGAGAAGTCTACGAGCAGTACTTC	CASSSTPGGEVYEQYF
TRBV7-8	TRBJ2-3	once	.	TGTGCCAGCAGCTCGGGGCTTACTAGCACAGATACGCAGTATTTT	CASSSGLTSTDTQYF
TRBV12-3/TRBV12-4	TRBJ1-3	.	TRBD1	TGTGCCAGCAGTCCACAGGGGGTAAACACCATATATTTT	CASSPQGVNTIYF
TRBV5-1	TRBJ1-6	.	.	TGCGCCAGCAGCAACAGGGTGAATAATTCACCCCTCCACTTT	CASSNRVNNSPLHF
TRBV6-6	TRBJ1-1	.	.	TGTGCCAGCAGTAAACAGGGCACTGAAGCTTTCTTT	CASSKQGTEAFF
TRBV6-5	TRBJ1-4	.	TRBD1	TGTGCCAGCGGACCACAGGGGAGGAAAAACGAAAAACTGTTTTTT	CASGPQGRKNEKLFF
TRBV24-1	TRBJ2-5	few	.	TGTGCCACCAGTGAGGCCAGGGGAACTGGGGAGACCCAGTACTTC	CATSEARGTGETQYF
TRBV29-1	TRBJ2-2	.	TRBD1	TGCAGCGGGGACAGGGTCGGCACCGGGGAGCTGTTTTTT	CSGDRVGTGELFF
TRBV7-6	TRBJ2-3	.	.	TGTGCCAGCAGCTTTGGGCGGACTAGCACAGATACGCAGTATTTT	CASSFGRTSTDTQYF
TRBV5-1	TRBJ1-4	.	.	TGCGCCAGCAGCTCCGGACAGTACATAGGAACTAATGAAAAACTGTTTTTT	CASSSGQYIGTNEKLFF
TRBV28	TRBJ1-6	few	.	TGTGCCAGCAGTTTATGGACCTTTAATTCACCCCTCCACTTT	CASSLWTFNSPLHF
TRBV19	TRBJ2-1	once	.	TGTGCCAGTAGTATTGGGCCGGCGGGCTACAATGAGCAGTTCTTC	CASSIGPAGYNEQFF
TRBV6-5	TRBJ1-1	.	TRBD1	TGTGCCAGCAGGGGGACAGGGGGCATGAACACTGAAGCTTTCTTT	CASRGTGGMNTEAFF
TRBV4-1	TRBJ2-1	.	TRBD2	TGCGCCAGCAGCCACGAGGGACTAGCGGGAACTATTGAGCAGTTCTTC	CASSHEGLAGTIEQFF
TRBV19	TRBJ1-4	.	.	TGTGCCAGTAGCCACAATGAAAAACTGTTTTTT	CASSHNEKLFF
TRBV7-8	TRBJ1-3	.	.	TGTGCCAGCAGCTCCAGCGCTAGGGGAACTGGAAACACCATATATTTT	CASSSSARGTGNTIYF
TRBV19	TRBJ2-2	.	.	TGTGCCAGTACCGCGCGGCCGAACACCGGGGAGCTGTTTTTT	CASTARPNTGELFF
TRBV10-3	TRBJ1-3	.	.	TGTGCCATCAGTGAAGGGGTTCGCTCTGGAAACACCATATATTTT	CAISEGVRSGNTIYF
TRBV18	TRBJ2-1	.	.	TGTGCCAGCTCTTTTACCGGGACATCCTCCTACAATGAGCAGTTCTTC	CASSFTGTSSYNEQFF
TRBV10-2	TRBJ2-5	.	TRBD1	TGCGCCAGCAGTGTCGGGGCAGGGGGCGGAGAGACCCAGTACTTC	CASSVGAGGGETQYF
TRBV5-1	TRBJ1-2	once	.	TGCGCCAGCAGCTTGGTACAGAAATATGGCTACACCTTC	CASSLVQKYGYTF
TRBV20-1	TRBJ2-2	.	.	TGCAGTGCTAGTCGAACTAGCCGGAACACCGGGGAGCTGTTTTTT	CSASRTSRNTGELFF
TRBV4-1	TRBJ2-2	few	.	TGCGCCAGCAGCCAAGATTGGCCCGACTCAGGGGAGCTGTTTTTT	CASSQDWPDSGELFF
TRBV30	TRBJ1-6	.	.	TGTGCCTGGGCGAGGGAGGGGAATTCACCCCTCCACTTT	CAWAREGNSPLHF
TRBV29-1	TRBJ2-3	.	TRBD2	TGCAGCGTACCAGCGGGGGGGTCCCTCACAGATACGCAGTATTTT	CSVPAGGSLTDTQYF
TRBV11-2	TRBJ2-1	.	.	TGTGCCAGCAGCTTCAAAGGGGCAAATGAGCAGTTCTTC	CASSFKGANEQFF
TRBV6-4	TRBJ2-7	.	.	TGTGCCAGCAGTGACAGGATGGACGAGCAGTACTTC	CASSDRMDEQYF
TRBV18	TRBJ2-3	.	TRBD1	TGTGCCAGCATCAAGGCGGGACAGGGAAACACAGATACGCAGTATTTT	CASIKAGQGNTDTQYF
TRBV5-8	TRBJ1-1	.	.	TGTGCCAGCAGCAGTACAGGGTTGAACACTGAAGCTTTCTTT	CASSSTGLNTEAFF
TRBV27	TRBJ2-5	.	.	TGTGCCACCCACACGGCAGGCTCCCAAGAGACCCAGTACTTC	CATHTAGSQETQYF
TRBV3-1/TRBV3-2	TRBJ2-5	.	.	TGTGCCAGCAGCCAAGGTTTTCCCAGCGGAGAGACCCAGTACTTC	CASSQGFPSGETQYF
TRBV30	TRBJ2-6	.	TRBD2	TGTGCCTGGAGTGCCTTCAGGACTAGCGGGAGACGACTTGGGGCCAACGTCCTGACTTTC	CAWSAFRTSGRRLGANVLTF
TRBV12-3/TRBV12-4	TRBJ1-1	.	TRBD1	TGTGCCAGCAGTCTCCAGACAGGGACTGAAGCTTTCTTT	CASSLQTGTEAFF
TRBV5-1	TRBJ2-7	.	.	TGCGCCAGCAGCTTGGGGTTTGAATCCTACGAGCAGTACTTC	CASSLGFESYEQYF
TRBV19	TRBJ1-1	.	.	TGTGCCAGTAGTATTCGGGGGGCGAGCGGCACTGAAGCTTTCTTT	CASSIRGASGTEAFF
TRBV7-8	TRBJ2-7	few	.	TGTGCCAGCAGCCCCGGGGGTCGAGACGAGCAGTACTTC	CASSPGGRDEQYF
TRBV29-1	TRBJ2-7	.	.	TGCAGCGTTGAATCCGACAGTAGCTCCTACGAGCAGTACTTC	CSVESDSSSYEQYF
TRBV6-5	TRBJ2-7	.	.	TGTGCCAGCAGTTACAACCGGGACAACTACGAGCAGTACTTC	CASSYNRDNYEQYF
TRBV5-1	TRBJ1-3	.	.	TGCGCCAGCAGCTTGTCCGGGATTGGAAACACCATATATTTT	CASSLSGIGNTIYF
TRBV5-4	TRBJ2-7	.	.	TGTGCCAGCAGCATTGGACAGAGCTCCTACGAGCAGTACTTC	CASSIGQSSYEQYF
TRBV3-1/TRBV3-2	TRBJ1-1	.	.	TGTGCCAGCAGCCAAGATATAGGGCCCGGGGGAGCTTTCTTT	CASSQDIGPGGAFF
TRBV30	TRBJ2-2	once	TRBD1	TGTGCCTGGAGTAAACCGGACAGGGAAGTCGGGGAGCTGTTTTTT	CAWSKPDREVGELFF
TRBV11-2	TRBJ1-6	few	TRBD1	TGTGCCAGCAGCCGGGACAGCCGGCTCCACTTT	CASSRDSRLHF
TRBV6-4	TRBJ1-1	.	.	TGTGCCAGCAGTGCCTTTGAAAACACTGAAGCTTTCTTT	CASSAFENTEAFF
TRBV3-1/TRBV3-2	TRBJ1-3	.	.	TGTGCCAGCAGCCATTCAGGGCCAGGAAACACCATATATTTT	CASSHSGPGNTIYF
TRBV9	TRBJ2-5	.	TRBD1	TGTGCCAGCAGCGCCTCGGGACAGGTCCAAGAGACCCAGTACTTC	CASSASGQVQETQYF
TRBV7-9	TRBJ1-5	.	.	TGTGCCAGCAGCTCGGAACCAGGGGTAAATCAGCCCCAGCATTTT	CASSSEPGVNQPQHF
TRBV6-5	TRBJ1-1	.	.	TGTGCCAGCAGCGCGTCTGGGGCGGGCACTGAAGCTTTCTTT	CASSASGAGTEAFF
TRBV7-8	TRBJ2-1	.	.	TGTGCCAGCAGCTTAGGCGGCGGAACCAACTACAATGAGCAGTTCTTC	CASSLGGGTNYNEQFF
TRBV7-9	TRBJ1-2	.	TRBD1	TGTGCCAGCAGTCGCAACCCGCGGTTTCGGGACAGTAACTATGGCTACACCTTC	CASSRNPRFRDSNYGYTF
TRBV19	TRBJ2-1	.	TRBD2	TGTGCCAGTAGTAGGTTTGGCGGGAGGGACTCCTACAATGAGCAGTTCTTC	CASSRFGGRDSYNEQFF
TRBV7-9	TRBJ1-4	.	.	TGTGCCAGCAGCTCCCCCAAGGGTGAAAAACTGTTTTTT	CASSSPKGEKLFF